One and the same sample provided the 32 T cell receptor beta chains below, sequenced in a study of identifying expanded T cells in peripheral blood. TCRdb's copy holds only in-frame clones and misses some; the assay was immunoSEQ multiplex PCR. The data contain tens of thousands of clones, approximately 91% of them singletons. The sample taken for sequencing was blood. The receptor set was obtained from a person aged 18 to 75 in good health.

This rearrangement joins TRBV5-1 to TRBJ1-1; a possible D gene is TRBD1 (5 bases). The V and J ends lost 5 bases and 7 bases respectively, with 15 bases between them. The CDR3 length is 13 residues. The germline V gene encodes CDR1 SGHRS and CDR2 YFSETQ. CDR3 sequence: CASRGGQGVEAFF. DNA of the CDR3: TGCGCCAGCAGGGGAGGGCAGGGAGTTGAAGCTTTCTTT.

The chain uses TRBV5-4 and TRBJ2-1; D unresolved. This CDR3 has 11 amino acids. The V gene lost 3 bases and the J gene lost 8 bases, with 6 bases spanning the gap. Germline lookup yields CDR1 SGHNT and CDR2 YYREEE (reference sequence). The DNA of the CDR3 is TGTGCCAGCAGCTCCGAGTATGAGCAGTTCTTC. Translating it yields CASSSEYEQFF.

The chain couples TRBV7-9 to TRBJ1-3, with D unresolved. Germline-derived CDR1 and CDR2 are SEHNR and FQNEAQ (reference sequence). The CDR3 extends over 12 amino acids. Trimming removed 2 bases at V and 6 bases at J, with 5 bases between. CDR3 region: CASSLNENTIYF. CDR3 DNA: TGTGCCAGCAGCTTAAATGAAAACACCATATATTTT.

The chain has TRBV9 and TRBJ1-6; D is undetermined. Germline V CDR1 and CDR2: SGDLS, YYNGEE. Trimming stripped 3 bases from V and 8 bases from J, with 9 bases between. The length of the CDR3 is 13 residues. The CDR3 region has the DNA TGTGCCAGCAGCGGAACAGCAGATTCACCCCTCCACTTT. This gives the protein CASSGTADSPLHF.

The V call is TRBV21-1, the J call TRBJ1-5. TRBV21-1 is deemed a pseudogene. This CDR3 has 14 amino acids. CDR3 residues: CASSTRREKRPQHF. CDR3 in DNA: TGTGCCAGCAGCACTAGGAGGGAAAAAAGGCCCCAGCATTTT.

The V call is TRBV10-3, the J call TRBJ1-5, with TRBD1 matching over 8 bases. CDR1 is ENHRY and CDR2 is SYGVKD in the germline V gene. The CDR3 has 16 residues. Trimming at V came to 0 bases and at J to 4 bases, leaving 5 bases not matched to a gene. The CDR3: CAISESVGTGNQPQHF. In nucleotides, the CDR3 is TGTGCCATCAGTGAGTCGGTCGGGACAGGTAATCAGCCCCAGCATTTT.

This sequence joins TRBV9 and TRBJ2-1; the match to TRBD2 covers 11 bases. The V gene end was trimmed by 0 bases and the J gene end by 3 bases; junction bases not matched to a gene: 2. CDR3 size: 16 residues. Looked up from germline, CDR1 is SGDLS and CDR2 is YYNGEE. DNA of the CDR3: TGTGCCAGCAGCGTAGGGACTAGCGGGTTCTACAATGAGCAGTTCTTC. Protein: CASSVGTSGFYNEQFF.

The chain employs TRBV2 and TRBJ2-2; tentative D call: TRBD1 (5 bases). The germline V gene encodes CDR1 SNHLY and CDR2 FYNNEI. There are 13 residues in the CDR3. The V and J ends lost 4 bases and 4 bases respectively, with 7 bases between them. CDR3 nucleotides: TGTGCCAGCAGTGTCGACAGCACCGGGGAGCTGTTTTTT. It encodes CASSVDSTGELFF.

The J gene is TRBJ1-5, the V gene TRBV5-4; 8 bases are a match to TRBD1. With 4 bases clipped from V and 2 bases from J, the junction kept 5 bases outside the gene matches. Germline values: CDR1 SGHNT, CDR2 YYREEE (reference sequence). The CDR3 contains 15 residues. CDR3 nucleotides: TGTGCCAGCAGCACCGGGACAGGCCGCAATCAGCCCCAGCATTTT. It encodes CASSTGTGRNQPQHF.

The CDR3 nucleotides read TGTGCCAGCAGCCTAAAAAACATTCAGTACTTC. It translates to CASSLKNIQYF. The chain uses TRBV7-8 and TRBJ2-4; no clear D gene. Germline-derived CDR1 and CDR2 are SGHVS and FQNEAQ. With 5 bases removed from V and 4 bases from J, the gap between germline ends came to 3 bases. The CDR3 extends over 11 amino acids. Based on the CDR3 plus reference TRBV7-8 and TRBJ2-4, the full variable domain is GAGVSQSPRYKVAKRGQDVALRCDPISGHVSLFWYQQALGQGPEFLTYFQNEAQLDKSGLPSDRFFAERPEGSVSTLKIQRTQQEDSAVYLCASSLKNIQYFGAGTRLSVL.

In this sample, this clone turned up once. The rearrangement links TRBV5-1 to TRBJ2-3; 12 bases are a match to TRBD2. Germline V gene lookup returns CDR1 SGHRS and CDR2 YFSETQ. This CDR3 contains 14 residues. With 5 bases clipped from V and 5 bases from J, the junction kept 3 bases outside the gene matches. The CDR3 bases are TGCGCCAGCAGGACTAGCGGGAGTATAGATACGCAGTATTTT. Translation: CASRTSGSIDTQYF.

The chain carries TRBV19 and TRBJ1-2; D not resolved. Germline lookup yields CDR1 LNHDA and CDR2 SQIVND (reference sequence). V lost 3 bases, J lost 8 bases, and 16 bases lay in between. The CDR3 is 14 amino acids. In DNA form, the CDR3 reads TGTGCCAGTAGTATTGGACTATCCGTCTTAGGCTACACCTTC. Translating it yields CASSIGLSVLGYTF.

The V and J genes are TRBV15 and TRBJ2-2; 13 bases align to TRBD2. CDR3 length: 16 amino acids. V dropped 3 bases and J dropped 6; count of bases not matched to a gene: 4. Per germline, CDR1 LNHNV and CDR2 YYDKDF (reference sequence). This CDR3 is CATSRTSGRISGELFF. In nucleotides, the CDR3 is TGTGCCACCAGCAGGACTAGCGGGAGGATCTCCGGGGAGCTGTTTTTT.

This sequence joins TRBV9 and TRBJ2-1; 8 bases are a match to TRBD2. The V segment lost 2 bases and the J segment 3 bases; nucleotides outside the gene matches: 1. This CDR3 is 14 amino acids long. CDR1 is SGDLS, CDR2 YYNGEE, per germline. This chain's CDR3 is CASSVGLDYNEQFF. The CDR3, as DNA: TGTGCCAGCAGCGTGGGACTAGACTACAATGAGCAGTTCTTC. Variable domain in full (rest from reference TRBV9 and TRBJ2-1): DSGVTQTPKHLITATGQRVTLRCSPRSGDLSVYWYQQSLDQGLQFLIQYYNGEERAKGNILERFSAQQFPDLHSELNLSSLELGDSALYFCASSVGLDYNEQFFGPGTRLTVL.

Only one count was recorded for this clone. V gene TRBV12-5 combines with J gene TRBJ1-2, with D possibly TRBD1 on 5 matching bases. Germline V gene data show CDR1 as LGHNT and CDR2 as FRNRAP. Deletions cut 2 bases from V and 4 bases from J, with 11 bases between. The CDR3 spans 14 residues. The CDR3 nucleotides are TGTGCTAGTGGTTTGTCCGGGACGGGCTATGGCTACACCTTC. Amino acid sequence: CASGLSGTGYGYTF.

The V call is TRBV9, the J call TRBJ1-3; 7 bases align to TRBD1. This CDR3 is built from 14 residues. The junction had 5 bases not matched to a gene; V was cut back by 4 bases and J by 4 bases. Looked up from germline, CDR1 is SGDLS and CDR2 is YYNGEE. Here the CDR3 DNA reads TGTGCCAGCAGCCTCCAGGGGGTGGGAAACACCATATATTTT. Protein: CASSLQGVGNTIYF.

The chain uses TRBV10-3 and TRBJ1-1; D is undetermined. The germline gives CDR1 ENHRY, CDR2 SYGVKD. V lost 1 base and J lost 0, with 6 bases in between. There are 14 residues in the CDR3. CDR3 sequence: CAISEWHMNTEAFF. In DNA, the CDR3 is TGTGCCATCAGTGAGTGGCATATGAACACTGAAGCTTTCTTT.

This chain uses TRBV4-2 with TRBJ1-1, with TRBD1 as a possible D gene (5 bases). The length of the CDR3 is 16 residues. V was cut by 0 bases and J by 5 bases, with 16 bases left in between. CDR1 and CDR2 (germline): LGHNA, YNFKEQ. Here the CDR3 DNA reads TGTGCCAGCAGCCAAGATCGTCTGGGCGGGGGAACTGAAGCTTTCTTT. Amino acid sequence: CASSQDRLGGGTEAFF.

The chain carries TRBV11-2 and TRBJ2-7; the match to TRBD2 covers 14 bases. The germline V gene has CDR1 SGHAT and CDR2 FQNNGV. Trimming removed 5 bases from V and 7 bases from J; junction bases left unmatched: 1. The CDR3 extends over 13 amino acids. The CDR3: CASSGTSGSEQYF. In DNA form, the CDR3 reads TGTGCCAGCAGCGGGACTAGCGGGAGTGAGCAGTACTTC.

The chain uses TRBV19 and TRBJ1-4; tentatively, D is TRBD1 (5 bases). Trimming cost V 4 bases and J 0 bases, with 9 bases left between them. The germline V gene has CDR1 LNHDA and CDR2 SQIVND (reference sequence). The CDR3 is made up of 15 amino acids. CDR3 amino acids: CASSRDSPTNEKLFF. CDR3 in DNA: TGTGCCAGTAGTAGAGACAGCCCAACTAATGAAAAACTGTTTTTT.

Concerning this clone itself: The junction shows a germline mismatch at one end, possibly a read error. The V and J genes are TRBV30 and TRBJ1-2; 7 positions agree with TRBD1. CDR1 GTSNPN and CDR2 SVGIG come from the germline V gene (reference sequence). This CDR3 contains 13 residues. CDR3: CAWSPGTAYGYIF. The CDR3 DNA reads TGTGCCTGGAGTCCCGGGACAGCCTATGGCTACATCTTC.

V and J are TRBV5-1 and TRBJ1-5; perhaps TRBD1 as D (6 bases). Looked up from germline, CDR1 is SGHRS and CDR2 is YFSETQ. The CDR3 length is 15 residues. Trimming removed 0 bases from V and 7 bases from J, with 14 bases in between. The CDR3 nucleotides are TGCGCCAGCAGCTTGGAAGCAGGGGTCGGACAGCCCCAGCATTTT. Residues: CASSLEAGVGQPQHF.

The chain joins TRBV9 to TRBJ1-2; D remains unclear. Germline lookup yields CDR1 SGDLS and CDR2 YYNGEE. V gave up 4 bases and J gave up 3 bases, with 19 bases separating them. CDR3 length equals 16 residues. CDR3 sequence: CASSNSRDHGDYGYTF. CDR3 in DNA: TGTGCCAGCAGCAATTCTCGGGATCACGGGGACTATGGCTACACCTTC.

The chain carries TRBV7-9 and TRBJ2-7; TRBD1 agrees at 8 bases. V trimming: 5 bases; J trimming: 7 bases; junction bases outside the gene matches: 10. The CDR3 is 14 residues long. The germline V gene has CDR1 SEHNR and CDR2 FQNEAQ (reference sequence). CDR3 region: CASSRGQAQGEQYF. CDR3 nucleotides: TGTGCCAGCAGCCGGGGACAGGCCCAAGGGGAGCAGTACTTC.

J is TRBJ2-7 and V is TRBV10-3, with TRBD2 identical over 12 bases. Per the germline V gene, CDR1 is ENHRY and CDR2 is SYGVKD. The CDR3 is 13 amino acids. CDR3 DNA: TGTGCAACCGGACTAGCGGGGCTCAACGAGCAGTACTTC. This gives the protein CATGLAGLNEQYF.

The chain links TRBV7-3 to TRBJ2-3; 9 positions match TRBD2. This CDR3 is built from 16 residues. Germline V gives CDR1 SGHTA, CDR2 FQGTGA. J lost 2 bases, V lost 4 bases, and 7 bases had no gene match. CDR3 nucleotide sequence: TGTGCCAGCAGCTCCGCCGGGACTAGCACCACAGATACGCAGTATTTT. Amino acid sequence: CASSSAGTSTTDTQYF. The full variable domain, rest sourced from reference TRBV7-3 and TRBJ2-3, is GAGVSQTPSNKVTEKGKYVELRCDPISGHTALYWYRQSLGQGPEFLIYFQGTGAADDSGLPNDRFFAVRPEGSVSTLKIQRTERGDSAVYLCASSSAGTSTTDTQYFGPGTRLTVL.

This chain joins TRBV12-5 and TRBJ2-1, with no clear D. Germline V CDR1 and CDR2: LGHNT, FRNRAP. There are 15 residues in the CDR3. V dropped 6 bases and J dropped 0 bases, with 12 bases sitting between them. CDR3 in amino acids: CASGLVLSSYNEQFF. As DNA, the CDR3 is TGTGCTAGTGGCCTTGTCCTGTCCTCCTACAATGAGCAGTTCTTC.

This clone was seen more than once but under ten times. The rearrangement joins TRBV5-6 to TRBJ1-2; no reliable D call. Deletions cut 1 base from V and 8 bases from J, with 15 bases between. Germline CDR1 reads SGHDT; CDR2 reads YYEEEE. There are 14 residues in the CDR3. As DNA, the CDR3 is TGTGCCAGCAGCTTGTATTCCCTGGCTGGCGGCTACACCTTC. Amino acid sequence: CASSLYSLAGGYTF.

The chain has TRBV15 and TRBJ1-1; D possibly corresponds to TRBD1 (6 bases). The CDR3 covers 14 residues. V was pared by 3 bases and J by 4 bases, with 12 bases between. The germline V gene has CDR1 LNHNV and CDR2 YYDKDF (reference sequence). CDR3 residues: CATSSSYRVTEAFF. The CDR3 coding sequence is TGTGCCACCAGCAGTTCTTACAGGGTCACTGAAGCTTTCTTT.

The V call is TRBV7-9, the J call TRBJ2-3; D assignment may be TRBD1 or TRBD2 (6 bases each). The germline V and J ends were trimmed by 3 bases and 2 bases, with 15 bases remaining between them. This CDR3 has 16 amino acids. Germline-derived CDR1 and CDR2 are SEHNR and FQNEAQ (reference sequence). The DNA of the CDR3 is TGTGCCAGCAGCTTGCGGCGGGACACTCCCACAGATACGCAGTATTTT. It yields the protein CASSLRRDTPTDTQYF.

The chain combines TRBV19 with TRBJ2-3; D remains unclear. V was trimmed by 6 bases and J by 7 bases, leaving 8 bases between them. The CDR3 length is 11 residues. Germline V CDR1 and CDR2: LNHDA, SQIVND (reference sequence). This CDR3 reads CASRQANTQYF. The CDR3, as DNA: TGTGCCAGTAGGCAGGCCAATACGCAGTATTTT. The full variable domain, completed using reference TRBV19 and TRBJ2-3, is DGGITQSPKYLFRKEGQNVTLSCEQNLNHDAMYWYRQDPGQGLRLIYYSQIVNDFQKGDIAEGYSVSREKKESFPLTVTSAQKNPTAFYLCASRQANTQYFGPGTRLTVL.

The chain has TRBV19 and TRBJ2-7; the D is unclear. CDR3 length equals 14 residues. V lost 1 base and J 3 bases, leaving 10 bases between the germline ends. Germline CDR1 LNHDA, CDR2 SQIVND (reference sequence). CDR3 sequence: CASSIGSEYYEQYF. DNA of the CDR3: TGTGCCAGTAGTATAGGTAGTGAATACTACGAGCAGTACTTC.